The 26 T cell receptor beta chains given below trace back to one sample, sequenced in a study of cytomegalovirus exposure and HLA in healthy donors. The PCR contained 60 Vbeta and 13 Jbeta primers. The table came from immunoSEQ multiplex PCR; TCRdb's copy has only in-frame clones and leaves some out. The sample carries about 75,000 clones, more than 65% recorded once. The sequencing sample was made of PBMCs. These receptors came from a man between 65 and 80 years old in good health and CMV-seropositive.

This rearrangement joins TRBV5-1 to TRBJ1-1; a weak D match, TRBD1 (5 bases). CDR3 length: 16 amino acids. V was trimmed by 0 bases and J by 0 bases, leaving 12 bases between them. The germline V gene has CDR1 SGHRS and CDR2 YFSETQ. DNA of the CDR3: TGCGCCAGCAGCTTGGGGCAGGGAGGGGTGAACACTGAAGCTTTCTTT. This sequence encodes CASSLGQGGVNTEAFF.

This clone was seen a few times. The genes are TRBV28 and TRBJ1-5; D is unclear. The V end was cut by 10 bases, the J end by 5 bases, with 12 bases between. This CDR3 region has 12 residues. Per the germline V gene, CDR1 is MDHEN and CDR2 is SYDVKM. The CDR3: CATLRRDQPQHF. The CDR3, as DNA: TGTGCCACCCTGAGGAGGGATCAGCCCCAGCATTTT.

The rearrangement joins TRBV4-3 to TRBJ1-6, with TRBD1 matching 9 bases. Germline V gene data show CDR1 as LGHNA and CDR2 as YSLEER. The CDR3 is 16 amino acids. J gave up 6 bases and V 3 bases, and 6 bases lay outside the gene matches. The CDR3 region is CASSQGGTGFNSPLHF. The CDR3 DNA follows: TGCGCCAGCAGCCAGGGGGGGACAGGGTTTAATTCACCCCTCCACTTT.

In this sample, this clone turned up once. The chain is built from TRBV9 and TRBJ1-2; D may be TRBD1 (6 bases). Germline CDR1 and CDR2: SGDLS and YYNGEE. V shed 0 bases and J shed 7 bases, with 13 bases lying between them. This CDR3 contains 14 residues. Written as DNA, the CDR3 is TGTGCCAGCAGCGTAGGTCAGGGACACACTGGCTACACCTTC. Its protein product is CASSVGQGHTGYTF.

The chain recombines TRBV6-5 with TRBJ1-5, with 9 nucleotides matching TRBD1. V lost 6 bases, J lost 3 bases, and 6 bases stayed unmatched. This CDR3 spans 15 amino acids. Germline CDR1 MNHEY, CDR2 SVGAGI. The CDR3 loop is CASSQGQGANQPQHF. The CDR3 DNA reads TGTGCCAGCAGCCAGGGACAGGGTGCCAATCAGCCCCAGCATTTT.

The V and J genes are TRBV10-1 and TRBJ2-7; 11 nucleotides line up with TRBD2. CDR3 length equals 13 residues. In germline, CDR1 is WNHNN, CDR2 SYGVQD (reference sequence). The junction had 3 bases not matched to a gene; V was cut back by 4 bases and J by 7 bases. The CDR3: CASSGLAGGEQYF. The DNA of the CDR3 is TGCGCCAGCAGTGGCCTAGCGGGGGGAGAGCAGTACTTC.

The CDR3 coding sequence is TGTGCCAGCAGCGCAGAAACCGGGGGGAGCAACGAGCAGTACTTC. It specifies CASSAETGGSNEQYF. This chain links TRBV9 with TRBJ2-7, with 7 bases matching TRBD2. The V segment lost 3 bases and the J segment 5 bases; nucleotides outside the gene matches: 11. The CDR3 runs 15 residues. The germline V gene has CDR1 SGDLS and CDR2 YYNGEE.

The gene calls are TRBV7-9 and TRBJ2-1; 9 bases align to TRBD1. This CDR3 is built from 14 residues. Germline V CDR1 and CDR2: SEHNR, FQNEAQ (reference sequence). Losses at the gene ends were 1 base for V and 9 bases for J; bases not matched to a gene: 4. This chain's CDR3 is CASSLVGDRVEQFF. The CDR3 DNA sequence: TGTGCCAGCAGCTTAGTAGGGGACAGGGTTGAGCAGTTCTTC.

In DNA form, the CDR3 reads TGTGCCACCGAATACAGGGACGATGCAACTAATGAAAAACTGTTTTTT. It translates to CATEYRDDATNEKLFF. The chain has TRBV30 and TRBJ1-4; maybe TRBD1 (6 bases). Trimming removed 8 bases at V and 0 bases at J, with 19 bases between. Germline loops: CDR1 GTSNPN, CDR2 SVGIG (reference sequence). The CDR3 loop spans 16 amino acids.

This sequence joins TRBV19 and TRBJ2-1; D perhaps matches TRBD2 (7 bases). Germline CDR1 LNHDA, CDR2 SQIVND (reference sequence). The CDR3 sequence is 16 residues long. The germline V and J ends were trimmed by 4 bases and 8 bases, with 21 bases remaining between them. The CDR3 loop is CASSNPGGTLVDEQFF. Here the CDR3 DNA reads TGTGCCAGTAGTAACCCGGGGGGCACATTGGTGGATGAGCAGTTCTTC.

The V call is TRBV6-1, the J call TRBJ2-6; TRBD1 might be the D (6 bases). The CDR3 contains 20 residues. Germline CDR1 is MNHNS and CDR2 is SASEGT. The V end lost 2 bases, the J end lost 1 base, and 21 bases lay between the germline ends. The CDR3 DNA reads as TGTGCCAGCAGTGAAAAGGCTAGGGGGTCACTTGTATCTGGGGCCAACGTCCTGACTTTC. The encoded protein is CASSEKARGSLVSGANVLTF.

CDR3 sequence: CASSIATGGQETQYF. The DNA of the CDR3 is TGTGCCAGTAGTATAGCGACAGGGGGGCAAGAGACCCAGTACTTC. The gene calls are TRBV19 and TRBJ2-5; 9 positions agree with TRBD1. This CDR3 contains 15 residues. Germline V lookup: CDR1 LNHDA, CDR2 SQIVND (reference sequence). V was clipped by 1 base and J by 2 bases; unmatched bases: 2.

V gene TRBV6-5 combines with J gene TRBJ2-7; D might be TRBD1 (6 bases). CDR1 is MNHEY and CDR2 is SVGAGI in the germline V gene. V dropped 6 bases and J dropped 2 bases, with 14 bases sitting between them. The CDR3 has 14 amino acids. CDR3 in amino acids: CASSPSQGTYEQYF. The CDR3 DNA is TGTGCCAGCAGCCCCTCACAGGGCACCTACGAGCAGTACTTC.

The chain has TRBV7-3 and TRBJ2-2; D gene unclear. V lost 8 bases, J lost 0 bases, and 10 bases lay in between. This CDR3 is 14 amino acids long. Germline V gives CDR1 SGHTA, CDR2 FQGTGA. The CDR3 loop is CASRGQTNTGELFF. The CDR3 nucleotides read TGTGCCAGCCGCGGCCAAACGAACACCGGGGAGCTGTTTTTT.

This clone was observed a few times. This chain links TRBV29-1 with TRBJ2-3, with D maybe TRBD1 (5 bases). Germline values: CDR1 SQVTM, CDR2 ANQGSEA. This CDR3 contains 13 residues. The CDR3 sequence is CHAGSAGTDTQYF. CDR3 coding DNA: TGCCACGCAGGGTCAGCCGGTACAGATACGCAGTATTTT.

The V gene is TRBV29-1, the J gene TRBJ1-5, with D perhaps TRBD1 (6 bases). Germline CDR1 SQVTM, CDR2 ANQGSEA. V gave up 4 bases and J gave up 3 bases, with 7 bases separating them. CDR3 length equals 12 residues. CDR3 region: CSVGQVNQPQHF. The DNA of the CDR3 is TGCAGCGTTGGACAGGTCAATCAGCCCCAGCATTTT.

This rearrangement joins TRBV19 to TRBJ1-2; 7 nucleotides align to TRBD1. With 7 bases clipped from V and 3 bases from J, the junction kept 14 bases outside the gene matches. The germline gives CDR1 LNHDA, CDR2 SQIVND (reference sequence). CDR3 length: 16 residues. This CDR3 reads CASKARDRSPYYGYTF. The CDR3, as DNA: TGTGCCAGTAAAGCCCGGGACAGAAGCCCATACTATGGCTACACCTTC.

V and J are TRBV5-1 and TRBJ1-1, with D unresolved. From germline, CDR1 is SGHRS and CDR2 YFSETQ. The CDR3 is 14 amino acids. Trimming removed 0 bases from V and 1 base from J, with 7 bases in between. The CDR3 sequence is CASSLGAANTEAFF. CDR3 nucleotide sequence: TGCGCCAGCAGCTTGGGGGCCGCGAACACTGAAGCTTTCTTT. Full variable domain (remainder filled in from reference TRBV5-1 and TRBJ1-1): KAGVTQTPRYLIKTRGQQVTLSCSPISGHRSVSWYQQTPGQGLQFLFEYFSETQRNKGNFPGRFSGRQFSNSRSEMNVSTLELGDSALYLCASSLGAANTEAFFGQGTRLTVV.

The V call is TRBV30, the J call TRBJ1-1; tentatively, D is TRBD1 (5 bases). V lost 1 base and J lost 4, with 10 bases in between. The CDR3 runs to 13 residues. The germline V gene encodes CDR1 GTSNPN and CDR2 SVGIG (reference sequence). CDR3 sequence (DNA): TGTGCCTGGAGTGAGACAGCGAGCACTGAAGCTTTCTTT. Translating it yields CAWSETASTEAFF.

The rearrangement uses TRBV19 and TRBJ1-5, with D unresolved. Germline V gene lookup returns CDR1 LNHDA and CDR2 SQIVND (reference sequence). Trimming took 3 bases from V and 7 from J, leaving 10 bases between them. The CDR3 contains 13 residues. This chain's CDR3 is CASSMQVEQPQHF. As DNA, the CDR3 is TGTGCCAGTAGTATGCAGGTTGAGCAGCCCCAGCATTTT.

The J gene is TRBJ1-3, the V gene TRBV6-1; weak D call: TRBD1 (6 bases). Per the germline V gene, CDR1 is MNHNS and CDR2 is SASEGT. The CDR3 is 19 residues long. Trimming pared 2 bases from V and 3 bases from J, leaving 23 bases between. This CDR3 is CASSEWGPLDSPDGNTIYF. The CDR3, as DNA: TGTGCCAGCAGTGAATGGGGACCGTTGGACAGTCCTGATGGAAACACCATATATTTT.

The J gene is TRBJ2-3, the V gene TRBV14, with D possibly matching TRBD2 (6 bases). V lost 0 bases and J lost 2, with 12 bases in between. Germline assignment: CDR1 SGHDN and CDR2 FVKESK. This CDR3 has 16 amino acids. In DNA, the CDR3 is TGTGCCAGCAGCCAAGATATGGGGGGTATCACAGATACGCAGTATTTT. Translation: CASSQDMGGITDTQYF. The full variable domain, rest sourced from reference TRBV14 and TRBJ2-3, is EAGVTQFPSHSVIEKGQTVTLRCDPISGHDNLYWYRRVMGKEIKFLLHFVKESKQDESGMPNNRFLAERTGGTYSTLKVQPAELEDSGVYFCASSQDMGGITDTQYFGPGTRLTVL.

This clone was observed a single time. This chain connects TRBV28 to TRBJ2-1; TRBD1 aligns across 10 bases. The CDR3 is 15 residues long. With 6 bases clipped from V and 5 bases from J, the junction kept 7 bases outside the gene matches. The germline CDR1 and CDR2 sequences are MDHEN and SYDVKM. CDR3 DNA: TGTGCCAGCAGCACGGGACAGGGGATCGACAATGAGCAGTTCTTC. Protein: CASSTGQGIDNEQFF.

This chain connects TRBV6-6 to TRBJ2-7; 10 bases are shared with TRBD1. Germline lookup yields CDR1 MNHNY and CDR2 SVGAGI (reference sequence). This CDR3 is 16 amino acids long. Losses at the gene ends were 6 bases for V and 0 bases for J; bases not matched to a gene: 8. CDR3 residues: CASSSGTGVSSYEQYF. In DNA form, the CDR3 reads TGTGCCAGCAGCTCCGGGACAGGGGTGAGCTCCTACGAGCAGTACTTC.

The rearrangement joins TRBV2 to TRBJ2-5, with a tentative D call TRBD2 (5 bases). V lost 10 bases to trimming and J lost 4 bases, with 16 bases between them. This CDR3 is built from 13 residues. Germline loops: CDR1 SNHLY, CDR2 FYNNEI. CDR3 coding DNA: TGTGCCAATGCTAGAGGCAGCGGAGAGACCCAGTACTTC. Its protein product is CANARGSGETQYF.

CDR3 in DNA: TGTGCCAGCAGCTTGGACTGGGCCCGCCATGAGCAGTTCTTC. As protein: CASSLDWARHEQFF. The chain links TRBV11-2 to TRBJ2-1, with D perhaps TRBD2 (5 bases). This CDR3 is built from 14 residues. Germline V CDR1 and CDR2: SGHAT, FQNNGV. Trimming cost V 3 bases and J 8 bases, with 14 bases left between them. Full variable domain (outside the CDR3, taken from reference TRBV11-2 and TRBJ2-1): EAGVAQSPRYKIIEKRQSVAFWCNPISGHATLYWYQQILGQGPKLLIQFQNNGVVDDSQLPKDRFSAERLKGVDSTLKIQPAKLEDSAVYLCASSLDWARHEQFFGPGTRLTVL.